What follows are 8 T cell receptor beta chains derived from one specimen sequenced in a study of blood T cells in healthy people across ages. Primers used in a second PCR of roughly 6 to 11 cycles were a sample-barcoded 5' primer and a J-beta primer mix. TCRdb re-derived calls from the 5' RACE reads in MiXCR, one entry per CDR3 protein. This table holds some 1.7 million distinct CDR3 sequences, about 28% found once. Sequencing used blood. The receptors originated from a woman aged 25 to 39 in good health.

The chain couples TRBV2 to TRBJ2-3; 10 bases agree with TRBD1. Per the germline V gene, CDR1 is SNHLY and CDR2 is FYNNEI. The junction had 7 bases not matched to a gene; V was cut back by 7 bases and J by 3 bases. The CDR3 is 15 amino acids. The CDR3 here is CASKLSDRGTDTQYF. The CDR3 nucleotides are TGTGCCAGCAAGTTGTCGGACAGGGGGACAGATACGCAGTATTTT.

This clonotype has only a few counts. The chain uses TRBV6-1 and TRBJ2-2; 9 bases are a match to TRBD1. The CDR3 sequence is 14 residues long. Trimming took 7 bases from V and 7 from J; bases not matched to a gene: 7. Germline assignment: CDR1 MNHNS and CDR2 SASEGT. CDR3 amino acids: CASTRTGVGGELFF. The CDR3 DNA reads TGTGCCAGCACCAGGACAGGGGTGGGCGGGGAGCTGTTTTTT.

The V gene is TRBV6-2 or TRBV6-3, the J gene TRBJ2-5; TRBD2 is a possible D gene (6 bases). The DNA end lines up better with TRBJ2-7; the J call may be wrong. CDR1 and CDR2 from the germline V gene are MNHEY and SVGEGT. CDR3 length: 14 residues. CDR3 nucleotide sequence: TGTGCCAGCAGTTACCCCGGGAGCGACTACGAGCAGTACTTC. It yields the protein CASSYPGSDYEQYF.

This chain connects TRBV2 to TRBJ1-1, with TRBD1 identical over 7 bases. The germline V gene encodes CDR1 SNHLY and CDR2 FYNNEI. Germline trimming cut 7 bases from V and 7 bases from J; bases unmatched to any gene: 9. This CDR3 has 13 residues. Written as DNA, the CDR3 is TGTGCCAGCACCCGACAGGGACGGGGTGAAGCTTTCTTT. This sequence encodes CASTRQGRGEAFF.

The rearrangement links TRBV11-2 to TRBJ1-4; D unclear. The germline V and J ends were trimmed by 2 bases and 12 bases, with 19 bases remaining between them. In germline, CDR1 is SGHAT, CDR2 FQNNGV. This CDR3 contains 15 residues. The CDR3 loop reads CASSLPLGVRKELFF. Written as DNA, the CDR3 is TGTGCCAGCAGCTTACCCCTAGGTGTCAGAAAGGAACTGTTTTTT.

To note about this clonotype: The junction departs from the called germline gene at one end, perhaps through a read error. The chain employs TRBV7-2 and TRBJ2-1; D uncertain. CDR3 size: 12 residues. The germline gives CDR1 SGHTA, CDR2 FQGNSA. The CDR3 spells CASSLGYNERFF. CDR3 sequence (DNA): TGTGCCAGCAGTCTAGGGTACAATGAGCGGTTCTTC.

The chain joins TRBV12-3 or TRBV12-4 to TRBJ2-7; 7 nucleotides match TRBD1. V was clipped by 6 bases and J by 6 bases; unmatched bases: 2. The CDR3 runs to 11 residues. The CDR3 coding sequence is TGTGCCAGCAGGGGGACAGCCGAGCAGTACTTC. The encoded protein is CASRGTAEQYF.

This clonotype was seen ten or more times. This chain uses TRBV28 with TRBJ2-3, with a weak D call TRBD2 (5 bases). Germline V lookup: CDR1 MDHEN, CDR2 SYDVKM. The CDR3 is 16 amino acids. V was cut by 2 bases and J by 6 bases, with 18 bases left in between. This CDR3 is CASSLDLELASDTQYF. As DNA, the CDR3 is TGTGCCAGCAGTTTAGATCTTGAGCTAGCATCGGATACGCAGTATTTT.